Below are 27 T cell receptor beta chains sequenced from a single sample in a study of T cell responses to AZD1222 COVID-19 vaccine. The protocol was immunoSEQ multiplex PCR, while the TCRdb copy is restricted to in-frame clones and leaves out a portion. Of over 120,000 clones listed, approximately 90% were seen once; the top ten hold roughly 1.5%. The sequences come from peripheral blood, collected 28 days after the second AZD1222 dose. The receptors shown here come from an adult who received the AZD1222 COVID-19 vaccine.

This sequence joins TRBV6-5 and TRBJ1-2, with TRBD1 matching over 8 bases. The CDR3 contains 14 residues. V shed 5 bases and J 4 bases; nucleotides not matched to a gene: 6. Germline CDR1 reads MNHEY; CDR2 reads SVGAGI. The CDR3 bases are TGTGCCAGCAGTAAGGACAGGGAAGGCTATGGCTACACCTTC. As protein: CASSKDREGYGYTF.

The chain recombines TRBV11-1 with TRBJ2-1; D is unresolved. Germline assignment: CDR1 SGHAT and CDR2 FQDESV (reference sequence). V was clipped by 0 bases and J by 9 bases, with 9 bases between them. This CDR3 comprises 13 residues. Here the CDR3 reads CASSLAPRREQFF. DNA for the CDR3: TGTGCCAGCAGCTTAGCTCCGAGGCGTGAGCAGTTCTTC.

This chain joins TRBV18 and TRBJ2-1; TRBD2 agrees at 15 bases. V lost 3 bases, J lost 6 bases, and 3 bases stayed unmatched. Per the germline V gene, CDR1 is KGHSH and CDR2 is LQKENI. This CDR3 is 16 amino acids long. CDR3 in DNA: TGTGCCAGCTCACCCGAGGGACTAGCGGGAGGCAATGAGCAGTTCTTC. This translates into CASSPEGLAGGNEQFF.

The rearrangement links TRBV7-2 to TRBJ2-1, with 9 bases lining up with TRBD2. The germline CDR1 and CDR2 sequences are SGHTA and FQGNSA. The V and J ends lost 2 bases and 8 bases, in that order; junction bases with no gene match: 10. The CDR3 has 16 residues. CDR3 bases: TGTGCCAGCAGCTTACGGCTCCTAGCGGGAAGGGATGAGCAGTTCTTC. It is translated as CASSLRLLAGRDEQFF.

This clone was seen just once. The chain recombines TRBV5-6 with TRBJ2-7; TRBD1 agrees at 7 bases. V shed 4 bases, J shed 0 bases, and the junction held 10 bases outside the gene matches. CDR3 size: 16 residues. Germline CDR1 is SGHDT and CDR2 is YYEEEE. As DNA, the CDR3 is TGTGCCAGCAGCGCACCAACAGGGGCGGCCTCCTACGAGCAGTACTTC. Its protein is CASSAPTGAASYEQYF.

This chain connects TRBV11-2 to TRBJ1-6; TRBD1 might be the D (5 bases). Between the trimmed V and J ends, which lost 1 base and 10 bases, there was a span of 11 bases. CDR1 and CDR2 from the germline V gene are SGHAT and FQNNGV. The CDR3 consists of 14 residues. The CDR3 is CASSLGGDASPLHF. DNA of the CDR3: TGTGCCAGCAGCTTAGGAGGGGATGCATCACCCCTCCACTTT.

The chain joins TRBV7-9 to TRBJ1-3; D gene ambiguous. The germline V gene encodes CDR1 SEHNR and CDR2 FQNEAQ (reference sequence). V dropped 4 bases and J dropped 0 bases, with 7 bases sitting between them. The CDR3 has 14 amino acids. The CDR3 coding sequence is TGTGCCAGCAGCTGGCTGAGCTCTGGAAACACCATATATTTT. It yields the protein CASSWLSSGNTIYF.

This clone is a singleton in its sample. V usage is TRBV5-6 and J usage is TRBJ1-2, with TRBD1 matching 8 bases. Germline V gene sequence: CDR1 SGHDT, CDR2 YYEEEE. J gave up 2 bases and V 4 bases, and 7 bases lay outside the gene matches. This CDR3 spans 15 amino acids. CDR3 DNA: TGTGCCAGCAGCAGAGACAGGGGTGAAAACTATGGCTACACCTTC. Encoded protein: CASSRDRGENYGYTF.

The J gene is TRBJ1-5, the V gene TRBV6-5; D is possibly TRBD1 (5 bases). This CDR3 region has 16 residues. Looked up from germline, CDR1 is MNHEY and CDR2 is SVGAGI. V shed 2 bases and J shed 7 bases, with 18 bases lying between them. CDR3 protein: CASSYTNPGARQPQHF. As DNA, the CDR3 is TGTGCCAGCAGTTACACAAATCCCGGGGCTAGGCAGCCCCAGCATTTT.

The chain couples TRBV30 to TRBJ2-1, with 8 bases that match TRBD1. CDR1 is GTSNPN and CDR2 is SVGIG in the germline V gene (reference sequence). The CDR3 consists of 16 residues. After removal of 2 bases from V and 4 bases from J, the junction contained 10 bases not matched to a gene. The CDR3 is CAWSKAGGRRYNEQFF. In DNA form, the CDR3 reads TGTGCCTGGAGTAAAGCAGGGGGCAGAAGGTACAATGAGCAGTTCTTC.

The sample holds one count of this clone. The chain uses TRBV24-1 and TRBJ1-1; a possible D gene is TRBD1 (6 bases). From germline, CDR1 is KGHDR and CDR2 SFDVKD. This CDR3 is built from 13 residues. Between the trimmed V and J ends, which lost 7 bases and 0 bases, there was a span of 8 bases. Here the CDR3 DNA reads TGTGCCACCAGGACAGGTTTGAACACTGAAGCTTTCTTT. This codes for CATRTGLNTEAFF.

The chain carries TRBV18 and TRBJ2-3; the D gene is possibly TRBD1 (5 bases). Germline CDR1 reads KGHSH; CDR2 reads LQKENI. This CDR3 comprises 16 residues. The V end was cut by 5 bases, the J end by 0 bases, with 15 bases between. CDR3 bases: TGTGCCAGCTCAACCGGACAACAACCTAGCACAGATACGCAGTATTTT. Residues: CASSTGQQPSTDTQYF.

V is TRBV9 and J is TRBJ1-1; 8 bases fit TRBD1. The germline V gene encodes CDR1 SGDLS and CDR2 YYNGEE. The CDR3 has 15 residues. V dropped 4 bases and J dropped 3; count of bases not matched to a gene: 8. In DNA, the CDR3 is TGTGCCAGCAGCCCCCGGACAGGGAAAGACACTGAAGCTTTCTTT. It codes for CASSPRTGKDTEAFF.

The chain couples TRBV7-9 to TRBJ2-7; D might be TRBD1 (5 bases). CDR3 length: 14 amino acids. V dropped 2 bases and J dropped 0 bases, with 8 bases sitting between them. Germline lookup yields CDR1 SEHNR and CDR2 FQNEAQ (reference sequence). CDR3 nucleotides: TGTGCCAGCAGCTTATACGACAGCTCCTACGAGCAGTACTTC. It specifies CASSLYDSSYEQYF.

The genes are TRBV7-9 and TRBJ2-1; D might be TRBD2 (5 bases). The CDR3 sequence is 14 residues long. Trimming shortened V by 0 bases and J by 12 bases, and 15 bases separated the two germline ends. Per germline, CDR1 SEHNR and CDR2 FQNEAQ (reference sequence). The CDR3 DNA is TGTGCCAGCAGCTTAGCTGCCGGGAAACCGGGGCAGTTCTTC. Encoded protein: CASSLAAGKPGQFF.

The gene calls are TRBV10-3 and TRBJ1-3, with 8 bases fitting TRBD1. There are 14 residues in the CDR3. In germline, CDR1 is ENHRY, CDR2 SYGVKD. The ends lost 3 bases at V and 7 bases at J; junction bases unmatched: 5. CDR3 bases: TGTGCCATCAGTGACCCCGGACAGGGCAACACCATATATTTT. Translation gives CAISDPGQGNTIYF.

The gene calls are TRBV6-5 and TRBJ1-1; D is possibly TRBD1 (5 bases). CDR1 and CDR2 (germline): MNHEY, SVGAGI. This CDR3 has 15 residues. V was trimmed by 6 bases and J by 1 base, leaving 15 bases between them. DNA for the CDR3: TGTGCCAGCAGGTCCGGGGGACGGGGGAACACTGAAGCTTTCTTT. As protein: CASRSGGRGNTEAFF.

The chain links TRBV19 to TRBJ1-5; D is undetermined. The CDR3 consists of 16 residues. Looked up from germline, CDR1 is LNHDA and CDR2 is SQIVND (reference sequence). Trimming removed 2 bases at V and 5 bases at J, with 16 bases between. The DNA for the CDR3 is TGTGCCAGTAGTATAATGGGAGGATCCCCCCATCAGCCCCAGCATTTT. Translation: CASSIMGGSPHQPQHF.

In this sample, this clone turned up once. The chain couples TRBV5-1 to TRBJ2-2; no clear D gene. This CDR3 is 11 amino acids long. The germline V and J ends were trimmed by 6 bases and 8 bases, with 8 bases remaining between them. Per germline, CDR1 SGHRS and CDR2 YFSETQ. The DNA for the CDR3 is TGCGCCAGCACTTTAACGGGGGAGCTGTTTTTT. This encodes CASTLTGELFF.

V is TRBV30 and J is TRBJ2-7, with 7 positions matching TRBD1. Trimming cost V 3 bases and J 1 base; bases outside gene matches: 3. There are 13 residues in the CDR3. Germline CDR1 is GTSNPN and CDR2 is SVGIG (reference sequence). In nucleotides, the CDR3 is TGTGCCTGGAGCCCAGGGGGATCCTACGAGCAGTACTTC. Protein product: CAWSPGGSYEQYF. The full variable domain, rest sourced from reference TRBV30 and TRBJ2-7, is SQTIHQWPATLVQPVGSPLSLECTVEGTSNPNLYWYRQAAGRGLQLLFYSVGIGQISSEVPQNLSASRPQDRQFILSSKKLLLSDSGFYLCAWSPGGSYEQYFGPGTRLTVT.

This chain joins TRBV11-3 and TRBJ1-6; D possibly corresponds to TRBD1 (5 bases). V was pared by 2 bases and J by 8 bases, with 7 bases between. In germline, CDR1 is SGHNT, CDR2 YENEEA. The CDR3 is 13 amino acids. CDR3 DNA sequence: TGTGCCAGCAGCTTACAGGGTGATTCACCCCTCCACTTT. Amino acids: CASSLQGDSPLHF.

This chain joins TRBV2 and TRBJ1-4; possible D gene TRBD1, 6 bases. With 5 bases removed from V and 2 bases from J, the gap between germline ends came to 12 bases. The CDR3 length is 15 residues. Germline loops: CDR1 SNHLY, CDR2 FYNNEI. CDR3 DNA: TGTGCCAGCAGTACGTTGGGGGGCACTAATGAAAAACTGTTTTTT. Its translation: CASSTLGGTNEKLFF.

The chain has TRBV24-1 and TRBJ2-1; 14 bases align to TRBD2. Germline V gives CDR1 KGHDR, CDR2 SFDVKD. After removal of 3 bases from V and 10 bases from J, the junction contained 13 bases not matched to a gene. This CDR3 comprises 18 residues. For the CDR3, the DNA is TGTGCCACCAGTGATACAGACCGCGCGGGACTAGCGGGAGTAGAGCAGTTCTTC. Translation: CATSDTDRAGLAGVEQFF.

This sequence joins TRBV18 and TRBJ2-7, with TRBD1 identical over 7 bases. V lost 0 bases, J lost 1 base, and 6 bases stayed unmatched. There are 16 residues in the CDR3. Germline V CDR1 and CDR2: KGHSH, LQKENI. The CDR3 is CASSPPWDSRSYEQYF. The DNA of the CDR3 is TGTGCCAGCTCACCACCGTGGGACAGCCGTTCCTACGAGCAGTACTTC.

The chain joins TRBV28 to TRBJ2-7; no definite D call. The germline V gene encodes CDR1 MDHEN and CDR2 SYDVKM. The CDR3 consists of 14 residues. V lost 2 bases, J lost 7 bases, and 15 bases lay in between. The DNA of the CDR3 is TGTGCCAGCAGTTTAACCGGCGTACAAGAGGAGCAGTACTTC. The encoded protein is CASSLTGVQEEQYF.

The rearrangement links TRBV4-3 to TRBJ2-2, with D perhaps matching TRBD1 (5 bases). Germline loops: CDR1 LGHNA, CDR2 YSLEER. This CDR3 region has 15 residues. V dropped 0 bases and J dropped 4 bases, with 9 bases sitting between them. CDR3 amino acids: CASSQDGRVTGELFF. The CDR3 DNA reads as TGCGCCAGCAGCCAAGATGGCAGGGTCACCGGGGAGCTGTTTTTT.

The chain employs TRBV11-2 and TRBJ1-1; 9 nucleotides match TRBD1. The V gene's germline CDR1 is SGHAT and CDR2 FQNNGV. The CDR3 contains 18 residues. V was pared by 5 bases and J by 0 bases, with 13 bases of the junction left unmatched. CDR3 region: CASSPYYRGPRVNTEAFF. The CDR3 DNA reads TGTGCCAGCAGCCCTTACTACAGGGGGCCGAGGGTGAACACTGAAGCTTTCTTT.